Each of the 15 T cell receptor beta chains below was sequenced from the same sample in a study of T cells in localized non-small cell lung cancer. Profiling relied on immunoSEQ multiplex PCR, and the TCRdb table lists in-frame clones only, not all of them. The table lists about 3,000 clones, just under 25% of them singletons. The source was lung tumor tissue, collected before any cancer treatment. These receptors were taken from a man aged 40-75 years with stage III lung adenocarcinoma.

This clone was picked up a small number of times. V and J are TRBV11-3 and TRBJ1-6; D may be TRBD1 (6 bases). This CDR3 spans 15 amino acids. Germline CDR1 reads SGHNT; CDR2 reads YENEEA. The V and J ends lost 1 base and 7 bases respectively, with 11 bases between them. Here the CDR3 DNA reads TGTGCCAGCAGCTTAGTGGCGGGGGGCAATTCACCCCTCCACTTT. This codes for CASSLVAGGNSPLHF.

This clone appeared once. The CDR3 spells CASSIGGQGAYQPQHF. CDR3 coding DNA: TGTGCCAGTAGTATAGGGGGACAGGGGGCTTATCAGCCCCAGCATTTT. This chain connects TRBV19 to TRBJ1-5, with 12 bases matching TRBD1. The CDR3 runs to 16 residues. Germline-derived CDR1 and CDR2 are LNHDA and SQIVND (reference sequence). With 1 base clipped from V and 5 bases from J, the junction kept 3 bases outside the gene matches.

A few counts support this clone. The genes are TRBV6-8 and TRBJ1-5, with D tentatively TRBD1 (6 bases). The CDR3 is 13 amino acids. Germline CDR1 MNHGY, CDR2 SAAAGT. V was pared by 4 bases and J by 6 bases, with 10 bases between. The CDR3 DNA reads as TGTGCCAGCAGTTCGGGGGCCAGTCAGCCCCAGCATTTT. Translated, it gives CASSSGASQPQHF.

The chain employs TRBV14 and TRBJ2-7, with a tentative D call TRBD1 (5 bases). The length of the CDR3 is 14 residues. Trimming cost V 4 bases and J 1 base, with 11 bases left between them. The germline V gene has CDR1 SGHDN and CDR2 FVKESK. CDR3 residues: CASSRGSGSYEQYF. As DNA, the CDR3 is TGTGCCAGCAGCCGGGGCTCTGGTTCCTACGAGCAGTACTTC.

A few counts support this clone. V gene TRBV6-8 combines with J gene TRBJ1-1; D is unclear. The CDR3 has 12 amino acids. V gave up 6 bases and J gave up 6 bases, with 11 bases separating them. Germline V gene data show CDR1 as MNHGY and CDR2 as SAAAGT. The CDR3: CASRAPGAEAFF. The CDR3 DNA reads TGTGCCAGCAGAGCCCCCGGGGCTGAAGCTTTCTTT.

The chain recombines TRBV18 with TRBJ2-3; the D gene is possibly TRBD2 (5 bases). Germline loops: CDR1 KGHSH, CDR2 LQKENI. V was pared by 2 bases and J by 8 bases, with 20 bases between. The CDR3 runs to 16 residues. CDR3 region: CASSPSGGWESATQYF. The CDR3 coding sequence is TGTGCCAGCTCACCATCCGGCGGATGGGAGAGTGCTACGCAGTATTTT.

This clone has a handful of counts. This chain uses TRBV6-8 with TRBJ2-7; D might be TRBD2 (6 bases). Germline CDR1 is MNHGY and CDR2 is SAAAGT. Deletions cut 2 bases from V and 0 bases from J, with 11 bases between. This CDR3 has 15 residues. The CDR3: CASSYGGVSSYEQYF. CDR3 in DNA: TGTGCCAGCAGTTACGGCGGGGTAAGCTCCTACGAGCAGTACTTC.

The chain is built from TRBV1 and TRBJ2-7; TRBD1, the table's D call, was not compared with the DNA. TRBV1 counts as a pseudogene. The CDR3 is 16 residues long. The DNA for the CDR3 is TGCACCAGCAGCCAATTTCCCGGGACAGGGGGCTACGAGCAGTACTTC. This encodes CTSSQFPGTGGYEQYF.

This clone is labeled medium-sized. The rearrangement joins TRBV7-2 to TRBJ2-7, with D hard to call. Trimming stripped 3 bases from V and 1 base from J, with 7 bases between. The CDR3 spans 13 residues. The germline gives CDR1 SGHTA, CDR2 FQGNSA. CDR3 DNA: TGTGCCAGCAGCTTTGGTGGGTCCTACGAGCAGTACTTC. This gives the protein CASSFGGSYEQYF.

In its sample, this clone was seen a few times. CDR3 coding DNA: TGTGCCAGCAGGGTAACAAGGGACCCGGGAGATACGCAGTATTTT. Protein product: CASRVTRDPGDTQYF. The rearrangement uses TRBV11-3 and TRBJ2-3, with D perhaps matching TRBD1 or TRBD2 (5 bases each). V was pared by 6 bases and J by 5 bases, with 18 bases between. CDR1 and CDR2 (germline): SGHNT, YENEEA. The CDR3 is made up of 15 amino acids. The whole variable domain, remainder taken from reference TRBV11-3 and TRBJ2-3, is EAGVVQSPRYKIIEKKQPVAFWCNPISGHNTLYWYLQNLGQGPELLIRYENEEAVDDSQLPKDRFSAERLKGVDSTLKIQPAELGDSAVYLCASRVTRDPGDTQYFGPGTRLTVL.

The chain couples TRBV9 to TRBJ2-3, with D unresolved. The CDR3 runs 13 residues. Looked up from germline, CDR1 is SGDLS and CDR2 is YYNGEE. Deletions cut 0 bases from V and 5 bases from J, with 7 bases between. The CDR3 nucleotides read TGTGCCAGCAGCGTAGAGCTCCAAGATACGCAGTATTTT. Residues: CASSVELQDTQYF.

This sequence joins TRBV30 and TRBJ2-7, with 8 positions matching TRBD2. J was trimmed by 2 bases and V by 3 bases; bases with no gene match: 3. Germline V gives CDR1 GTSNPN, CDR2 SVGIG (reference sequence). CDR3 length: 13 amino acids. CDR3 coding DNA: TGTGCCTGGAGCCGGGGGGGGCCCTACGAGCAGTACTTC. Protein sequence: CAWSRGGPYEQYF.

V is TRBV2 and J is TRBJ2-7; possible D gene TRBD2, 5 bases. This CDR3 is built from 14 residues. The germline V gene has CDR1 SNHLY and CDR2 FYNNEI. The V gene lost 6 bases and the J gene lost 0 bases, with 12 bases spanning the gap. The CDR3 DNA is TGTGCCAGCAGCCTACGGGGAACCTCCTACGAGCAGTACTTC. As protein: CASSLRGTSYEQYF.

This clone was found a few times. The genes are TRBV19 and TRBJ2-3; D might be TRBD1 or TRBD2, each matching 5 bases. CDR1 is LNHDA and CDR2 is SQIVND in the germline V gene (reference sequence). CDR3 size: 12 residues. Trimming stripped 3 bases from V and 5 bases from J, with 6 bases between. The CDR3 DNA sequence: TGTGCCAGTAGTATTGGGGGAGATACGCAGTATTTT. This gives the protein CASSIGGDTQYF.

The chain links TRBV18 to TRBJ2-5; tentatively, D is TRBD1 or TRBD2 (7 bases each). The germline V and J ends were trimmed by 3 bases and 0 bases, with 17 bases remaining between them. This CDR3 has 17 amino acids. Germline V gives CDR1 KGHSH, CDR2 LQKENI. The CDR3 coding sequence is TGTGCCAGCTCACCCCCCAGGGGGGGGGCCGACCAAGAGACCCAGTACTTC. It yields the protein CASSPPRGGADQETQYF. The full variable domain, in which reference TRBV18 and TRBJ2-5 provide the parts outside the CDR3, is NAGVMQNPRHLVRRRGQEARLRCSPMKGHSHVYWYRQLPEEGLKFMVYLQKENIIDESGMPKERFSAEFPKEGPSILRIQQVVRGDSAAYFCASSPPRGGADQETQYFGPGTRLLVL.